What follows are 30 T cell receptor beta chains derived from one specimen sequenced in a study of shared clonotypes between healthy human individuals. The data were produced by immunoSEQ multiplex PCR, yet TCRdb's version contains in-frame clones alone and is incomplete. Seen here are over a million clones, roughly 98% observed once, and the top ten hold about 0.45%. What was sequenced was naive CD4+ T cells sorted from blood. Sample subset: CD45RA+ positively selected. Receptors were obtained from a man younger than 45 in good health.

CDR3 amino acids: CASSPSQGAGYEQYF. In DNA form, the CDR3 reads TGTGCCAGCTCACCCAGCCAGGGGGCCGGGTACGAGCAGTACTTC. This chain connects TRBV18 to TRBJ2-7, with TRBD1 matching over 8 bases. There are 15 residues in the CDR3. The V gene's germline CDR1 is KGHSH and CDR2 LQKENI. Trimming took 3 bases from V and 4 from J; bases not matched to a gene: 8.

The chain couples TRBV5-4 to TRBJ2-2; 10 positions match TRBD2. Germline V gene sequence: CDR1 SGHNT, CDR2 YYREEE (reference sequence). The V and J ends lost 0 bases and 9 bases, in that order; junction bases with no gene match: 8. The CDR3 consists of 16 residues. The CDR3 coding sequence is TGTGCCAGCAGCTTGGGGCTAGCGGGAGAGTCGCGGGAGCTGTTTTTT. Amino acid sequence: CASSLGLAGESRELFF.

This clone was seen only once. CDR3 nucleotides: TGTGCCAGTCGACAGGGGGCAACTAATGAAAAACTGTTTTTT. This translates into CASRQGATNEKLFF. The chain employs TRBV19 and TRBJ1-4, with 9 bases that match TRBD1. From germline, CDR1 is LNHDA and CDR2 SQIVND (reference sequence). This CDR3 contains 14 residues. V shed 8 bases and J 0 bases; nucleotides not matched to a gene: 1. Based on the CDR3 plus reference TRBV19 and TRBJ1-4, the full variable domain is DGGITQSPKYLFRKEGQNVTLSCEQNLNHDAMYWYRQDPGQGLRLIYYSQIVNDFQKGDIAEGYSVSREKKESFPLTVTSAQKNPTAFYLCASRQGATNEKLFFGSGTQLSVL.

CDR3 loop: CASSSGQGLNQPQHF. In DNA form, the CDR3 reads TGTGCCAGCAGCTCCGGACAGGGTCTAAATCAGCCCCAGCATTTT. The J gene is TRBJ1-5, the V gene TRBV7-9, with 8 bases aligning to TRBD1. This CDR3 is built from 15 residues. The germline gives CDR1 SEHNR, CDR2 FQNEAQ (reference sequence). V was pared by 4 bases and J by 4 bases, with 6 bases of the junction left unmatched.

This clone was found once. Other nucleotide sequences in the sample specify the same CDR3. J is TRBJ2-7 and V is TRBV14, with a tentative D call TRBD2 (5 bases). V lost 3 bases and J lost 2, with 11 bases in between. The CDR3 consists of 14 residues. The germline CDR1 and CDR2 sequences are SGHDN and FVKESK. CDR3 DNA: TGTGCCAGCAGCCAGCCCGGACTCCCCTACGAGCAGTACTTC. Amino acid sequence: CASSQPGLPYEQYF. The variable domain in full, with the rest retrieved from reference TRBV14 and TRBJ2-7, is EAGVTQFPSHSVIEKGQTVTLRCDPISGHDNLYWYRRVMGKEIKFLLHFVKESKQDESGMPNNRFLAERTGGTYSTLKVQPAELEDSGVYFCASSQPGLPYEQYFGPGTRLTVT.

The chain employs TRBV28 and TRBJ1-5; D remains unclear. The ends were cut back, 3 bases at V and 2 bases at J, with 11 bases in the middle. Germline V lookup: CDR1 MDHEN, CDR2 SYDVKM. CDR3 length: 15 residues. The CDR3, as DNA: TGTGCCAGCAGTTTTAGGACTGTCGGCAATCAGCCCCAGCATTTT. Protein: CASSFRTVGNQPQHF.

The chain has TRBV19 and TRBJ2-1; 9 bases align to TRBD2. The CDR3 is made up of 16 amino acids. Per germline, CDR1 LNHDA and CDR2 SQIVND (reference sequence). The ends lost 5 bases at V and 5 bases at J; junction bases unmatched: 10. CDR3 protein: CASSRPSGALNNEQFF. The CDR3 nucleotides read TGTGCCAGTAGTCGCCCTAGCGGGGCCCTTAACAATGAGCAGTTCTTC.

This clone was detected only once. The chain uses TRBV5-1 and TRBJ2-7; 14 bases are shared with TRBD2. After removal of 4 bases from V and 7 bases from J, the junction contained 7 bases not matched to a gene. Germline V lookup: CDR1 SGHRS, CDR2 YFSETQ. The CDR3 loop spans 15 amino acids. CDR3 amino acids: CASSQTSGRAGEQYF. The CDR3 bases are TGCGCCAGCAGCCAGACTAGCGGGAGGGCCGGAGAGCAGTACTTC.

In its sample, this clone was seen once. The chain uses TRBV2 and TRBJ2-1; 8 nucleotides align to TRBD1. The CDR3 runs 13 residues. The germline V gene has CDR1 SNHLY and CDR2 FYNNEI. The J segment lost 7 bases and the V segment lost 4 bases, leaving 3 bases of the junction unmatched. Here the CDR3 reads CASSGTGQNEQFF. The DNA for the CDR3 is TGTGCCAGCAGTGGGACAGGGCAAAATGAGCAGTTCTTC.

The V gene is TRBV5-4, the J gene TRBJ1-1; the match to TRBD1 covers 9 bases. With V trimmed by 4 bases and J by 0 bases, 7 bases remained unmatched. This CDR3 has 16 residues. Germline V gene data show CDR1 as SGHNT and CDR2 as YYREEE (reference sequence). The CDR3 loop is CASSRAGTGLNTEAFF. Here the CDR3 DNA reads TGTGCCAGCAGCCGAGCCGGGACAGGGCTGAACACTGAAGCTTTCTTT.

The chain recombines TRBV13 with TRBJ2-7, with TRBD2 matching 13 bases. The CDR3 contains 17 residues. Looked up from germline, CDR1 is PRHDT and CDR2 is FYEKMQ (reference sequence). Trimming took 5 bases from V and 2 from J; bases not matched to a gene: 9. The CDR3 spells CASSPWALAGGTYEQYF. The CDR3 nucleotides are TGTGCCAGCAGCCCCTGGGCACTAGCGGGAGGGACCTACGAGCAGTACTTC.

About this clone: Distinct nucleotide sequences in the sample also encode this CDR3. CDR3 in amino acids: CASSPDASSYNEQFF. The CDR3 bases are TGTGCCAGCTCACCTGACGCCAGCTCCTACAATGAGCAGTTCTTC. The chain recombines TRBV18 with TRBJ2-1, with D uncertain. Per germline, CDR1 KGHSH and CDR2 LQKENI. CDR3 size: 15 residues. The V end was cut by 3 bases, the J end by 0 bases, with 9 bases between.

J is TRBJ2-1 and V is TRBV18, with TRBD2 matching 9 bases. Trimming took 3 bases from V and 4 from J; bases not matched to a gene: 4. CDR3 length equals 15 residues. Germline assignment: CDR1 KGHSH and CDR2 LQKENI. In DNA form, the CDR3 reads TGTGCCAGCTCACCGGCTAGCGGGACATACAATGAGCAGTTCTTC. Translated, it gives CASSPASGTYNEQFF.

The rearrangement joins TRBV9 to TRBJ2-7, with 8 bases lining up with TRBD2. The CDR3 has 14 residues. V was clipped by 4 bases and J by 7 bases; unmatched bases: 10. Germline V gene lookup returns CDR1 SGDLS and CDR2 YYNGEE. The CDR3 region is CASSLGGGAGEQYF. The CDR3 nucleotides read TGTGCCAGCAGCCTCGGGGGGGGCGCGGGTGAGCAGTACTTC.

The CDR3 is CASSLGQGWSTEAFF. CDR3 sequence (DNA): TGCGCCAGCAGCCTCGGACAGGGGTGGAGCACTGAAGCTTTCTTT. This rearrangement joins TRBV5-1 to TRBJ1-1; 9 nucleotides agree with TRBD1. The germline V gene has CDR1 SGHRS and CDR2 YFSETQ. The V and J ends lost 4 bases and 4 bases, in that order; junction bases with no gene match: 8. The CDR3 is made up of 15 amino acids.

The chain combines TRBV5-4 with TRBJ1-1, with D unclear. The CDR3 contains 15 residues. The germline V and J ends were trimmed by 0 bases and 0 bases, with 9 bases remaining between them. Germline values: CDR1 SGHNT, CDR2 YYREEE (reference sequence). The CDR3 loop is CASSLVPVMNTEAFF. The DNA for the CDR3 is TGTGCCAGCAGCTTGGTTCCAGTCATGAACACTGAAGCTTTCTTT.

The chain links TRBV5-4 to TRBJ2-7; no clear D gene. The CDR3 is made up of 11 amino acids. CDR1 and CDR2 from the germline V gene are SGHNT and YYREEE (reference sequence). V was clipped by 6 bases and J by 7 bases, with 11 bases between them. The CDR3 is CASTNRREQYF. As DNA, the CDR3 is TGTGCCAGCACAAACCGGCGTGAGCAGTACTTC.

This chain connects TRBV4-1 to TRBJ1-2; 9 nucleotides match TRBD1. The J segment lost 4 bases and the V segment lost 4 bases, leaving 7 bases of the junction unmatched. Germline V gene sequence: CDR1 MGHRA, CDR2 YSYEKL. The CDR3 has 15 residues. CDR3 in amino acids: CASSPGTGPIYGYTF. Here the CDR3 DNA reads TGCGCCAGCAGCCCTGGGACAGGGCCCATCTATGGCTACACCTTC.

The chain joins TRBV18 to TRBJ2-2; no clear D. With 3 bases removed from V and 7 bases from J, the gap between germline ends came to 6 bases. This CDR3 region has 12 residues. Germline CDR1 is KGHSH and CDR2 is LQKENI. CDR3 residues: CASSPKGGELFF. The CDR3 DNA sequence: TGTGCCAGCTCACCGAAGGGCGGGGAGCTGTTTTTT.

The chain joins TRBV6-6 to TRBJ2-7, with D uncertain. The germline V gene has CDR1 MNHNY and CDR2 SVGAGI (reference sequence). The V gene lost 8 bases and the J gene lost 0 bases, with 11 bases spanning the gap. The CDR3 length is 13 residues. CDR3 amino acids: CASGFESSYEQYF. The CDR3 coding sequence is TGTGCCAGCGGTTTCGAAAGCTCCTACGAGCAGTACTTC.

This chain joins TRBV6-1 and TRBJ1-1; D uncertain. Looked up from germline, CDR1 is MNHNS and CDR2 is SASEGT. V lost 5 bases and J 0 bases, leaving 10 bases between the germline ends. The CDR3 covers 14 residues. The CDR3 spells CASSNVGLNTEAFF. CDR3 coding DNA: TGTGCCAGCAGTAACGTGGGATTGAACACTGAAGCTTTCTTT.

The chain joins TRBV10-3 to TRBJ2-2; 9 bases are shared with TRBD1. This CDR3 spans 14 amino acids. V gave up 6 bases and J gave up 5 bases; unmatched junction bases: 4. Germline CDR1 and CDR2: ENHRY and SYGVKD. The CDR3 reads CAIRIGQGTGELFF. The CDR3 nucleotides read TGTGCCATCAGAATTGGACAGGGGACCGGGGAGCTGTTTTTT.

The chain has TRBV25-1 and TRBJ1-1, with D unclear. Germline V CDR1 and CDR2: MGHDK, SYGVNS. The CDR3 sequence is 14 residues long. Trimming removed 6 bases from V and 1 base from J, with 12 bases in between. The CDR3 here is CASRALGRNTEAFF. The DNA of the CDR3 is TGTGCCAGCAGGGCGTTGGGCAGGAACACTGAAGCTTTCTTT.

V usage is TRBV28 and J usage is TRBJ1-5; 8 nucleotides match TRBD1. The CDR3 runs to 16 residues. Germline CDR1 MDHEN, CDR2 SYDVKM. V was pared by 1 base and J by 7 bases, with 9 bases of the junction left unmatched. DNA for the CDR3: TGTGCCAGCAGTTTATCCAGGGGGCGCTTAATGCAGCCCCAGCATTTT. Protein sequence: CASSLSRGRLMQPQHF.

V and J are TRBV5-8 and TRBJ2-2; possible D gene TRBD2, 7 bases. The CDR3 loop spans 15 amino acids. Germline V gene sequence: CDR1 SGHTS, CDR2 YDEGEE. V lost 0 bases and J 5 bases, leaving 11 bases between the germline ends. The CDR3 DNA sequence: TGTGCCAGCAGCTTGGTGCGGGGGCGAACCGGGGAGCTGTTTTTT. Protein sequence: CASSLVRGRTGELFF.

This chain connects TRBV7-2 to TRBJ2-1; 8 nucleotides match TRBD1. The CDR3 loop spans 15 amino acids. V dropped 2 bases and J dropped 8; count of bases not matched to a gene: 8. Per germline, CDR1 SGHTA and CDR2 FQGNSA. CDR3 protein: CASSLMAGGSYEQFF. For the CDR3, the DNA is TGTGCCAGCAGCTTAATGGCAGGGGGCAGCTATGAGCAGTTCTTC.

The chain uses TRBV5-4 and TRBJ2-2, with 13 bases identical to TRBD2. J gave up 5 bases and V 4 bases, and 8 bases lay outside the gene matches. The CDR3 is 17 residues long. Germline assignment: CDR1 SGHNT and CDR2 YYREEE (reference sequence). The CDR3, as DNA: TGTGCCAGCAGCCAAACAATGGGACTAGCGGGAACCGGGGAGCTGTTTTTT. It yields the protein CASSQTMGLAGTGELFF.

This clone was seen once. This sequence joins TRBV7-8 and TRBJ1-2; tentative D call: TRBD1 (6 bases). V lost 1 base and J lost 5, with 17 bases in between. Germline assignment: CDR1 SGHVS and CDR2 FQNEAQ. The CDR3 is 16 residues long. The CDR3 here is CASSLVGRTEVYGYTF. Written as DNA, the CDR3 is TGTGCCAGCAGCTTAGTTGGTCGGACAGAAGTTTATGGCTACACCTTC.

The chain has TRBV29-1 and TRBJ2-5, with a tentative D call TRBD1 (6 bases). Germline V gene sequence: CDR1 SQVTM, CDR2 ANQGSEA. CDR3 length equals 13 residues. V lost 8 bases and J 0 bases, leaving 13 bases between the germline ends. DNA of the CDR3: TGCAGCTCCGATCGACAGGACCAAGAGACCCAGTACTTC. Encoded protein: CSSDRQDQETQYF.

V gene TRBV7-6 combines with J gene TRBJ2-2; D gene unclear. Between the trimmed V and J ends, which lost 1 base and 7 bases, there was a span of 10 bases. Germline V gene lookup returns CDR1 SGHVS and CDR2 FNYEAQ. There are 14 residues in the CDR3. The DNA of the CDR3 is TGTGCCAGCAGCTTAGGGTCTGGTTTCGGGGAGCTGTTTTTT. Translation gives CASSLGSGFGELFF.